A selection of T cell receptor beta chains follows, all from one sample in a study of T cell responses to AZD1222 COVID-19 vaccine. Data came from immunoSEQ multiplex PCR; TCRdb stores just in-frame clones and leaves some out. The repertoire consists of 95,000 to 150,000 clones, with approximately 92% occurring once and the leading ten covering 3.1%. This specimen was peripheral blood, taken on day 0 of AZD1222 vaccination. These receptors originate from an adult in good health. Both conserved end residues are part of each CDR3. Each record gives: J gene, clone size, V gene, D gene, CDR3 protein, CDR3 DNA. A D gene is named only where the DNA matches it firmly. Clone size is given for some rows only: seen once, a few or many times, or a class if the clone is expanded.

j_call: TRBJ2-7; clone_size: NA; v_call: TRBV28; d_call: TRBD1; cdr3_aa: CASSLDRVLYEQYF; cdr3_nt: TGTGCCAGCAGTTTAGACAGGGTTCTCTACGAGCAGTACTTC
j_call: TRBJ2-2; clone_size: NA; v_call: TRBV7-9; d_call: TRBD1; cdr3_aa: CASSSRQGARGTGELFF; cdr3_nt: TGTGCCAGCAGCTCGAGACAGGGGGCAAGGGGCACCGGGGAGCTGTTTTTT
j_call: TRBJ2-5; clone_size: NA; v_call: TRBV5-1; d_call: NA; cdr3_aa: CASSLGVQGRGETQYF; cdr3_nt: TGCGCCAGCAGCTTGGGGGTTCAGGGACGGGGAGAGACCCAGTACTTC
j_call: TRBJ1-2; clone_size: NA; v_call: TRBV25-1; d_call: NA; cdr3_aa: CASRGGGTASNYGYTF; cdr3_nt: TGTGCCAGCAGGGGGGGAGGAACAGCTTCTAACTATGGCTACACCTTC
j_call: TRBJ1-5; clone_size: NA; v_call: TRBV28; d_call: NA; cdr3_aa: CASSLWAENQPQHF; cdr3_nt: TGTGCCAGCAGTTTATGGGCAGAAAATCAGCCCCAGCATTTT
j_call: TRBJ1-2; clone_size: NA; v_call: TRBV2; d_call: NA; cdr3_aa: CASTPDGQLNYGYTF; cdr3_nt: TGTGCCAGCACCCCGGACGGACAGCTGAACTATGGCTACACCTTC
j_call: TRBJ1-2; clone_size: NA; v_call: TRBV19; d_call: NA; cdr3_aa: CASSQQGPGYTF; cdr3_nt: TGTGCCAGTAGTCAACAGGGCCCTGGCTACACCTTC
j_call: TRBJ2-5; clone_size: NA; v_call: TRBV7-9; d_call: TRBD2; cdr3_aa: CASSSNRGGETQYF; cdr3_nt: TGTGCCAGCAGCTCTAACCGGGGGGGAGAGACCCAGTACTTC
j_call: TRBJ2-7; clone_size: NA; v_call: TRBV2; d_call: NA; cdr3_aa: CASSDHNEQYF; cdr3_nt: TGTGCCAGCAGTGATCATAACGAGCAGTACTTC
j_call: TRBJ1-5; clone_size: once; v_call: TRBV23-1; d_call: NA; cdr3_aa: CASSQSPVTGNQPQHF; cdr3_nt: TGCGCCAGCAGTCAATCGCCGGTTACGGGCAATCAGCCCCAGCATTTT
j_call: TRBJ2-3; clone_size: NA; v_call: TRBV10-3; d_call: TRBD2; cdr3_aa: CAIRGTSGSETQYF; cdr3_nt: TGTGCCATCAGAGGGACTAGCGGGAGTGAGACGCAGTATTTT
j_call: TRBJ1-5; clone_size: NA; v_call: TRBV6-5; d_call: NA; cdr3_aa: CASSATGPAGQPQHF; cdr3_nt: TGTGCCAGCAGCGCAACAGGGCCAGCAGGGCAGCCCCAGCATTTT
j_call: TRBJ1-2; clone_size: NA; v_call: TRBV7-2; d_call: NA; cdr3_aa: CASSGRDGAFYGYTF; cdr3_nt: TGTGCCAGCAGCGGCCGGGACGGCGCCTTTTATGGCTACACCTTC
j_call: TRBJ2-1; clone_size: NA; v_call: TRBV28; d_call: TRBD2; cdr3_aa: CASSLGTQGTRSVEQFF; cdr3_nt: TGTGCCAGCAGTTTGGGTACCCAGGGGACTAGATCGGTTGAGCAGTTCTTC
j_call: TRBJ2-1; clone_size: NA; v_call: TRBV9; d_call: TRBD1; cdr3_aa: CASSAPTGQAYNEQFF; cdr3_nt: TGTGCCAGCAGCGCGCCGACAGGGCAAGCCTACAATGAGCAGTTCTTC
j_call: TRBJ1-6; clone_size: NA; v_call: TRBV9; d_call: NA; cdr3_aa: CASSVGTPNSPLHF; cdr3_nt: TGTGCCAGCAGCGTAGGCACACCCAATTCACCCCTCCACTTT
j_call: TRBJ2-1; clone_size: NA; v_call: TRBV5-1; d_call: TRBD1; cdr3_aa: CASSLGRTGRDYNEQFF; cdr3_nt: TGCGCCAGCAGCTTGGGAAGGACAGGCCGGGACTACAATGAGCAGTTCTTC
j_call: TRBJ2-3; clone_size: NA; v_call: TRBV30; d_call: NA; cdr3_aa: CAWSYGGGTDTQYF; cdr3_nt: TGTGCCTGGAGTTACGGGGGCGGCACAGATACGCAGTATTTT
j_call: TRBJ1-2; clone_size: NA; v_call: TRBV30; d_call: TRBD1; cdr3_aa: CACLQDREDYGYTF; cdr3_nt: TGTGCCTGCCTCCAGGACAGGGAGGACTATGGCTACACCTTC
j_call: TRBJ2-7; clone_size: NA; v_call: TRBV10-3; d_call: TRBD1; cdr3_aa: CALGRDRVSEQYF; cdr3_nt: TGTGCCTTGGGTCGGGACAGGGTTTCCGAGCAGTACTTC
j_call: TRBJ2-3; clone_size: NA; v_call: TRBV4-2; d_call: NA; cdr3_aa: CASSHPTTGFTDTQYF; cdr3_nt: TGTGCCAGCAGCCACCCTACGACTGGGTTCACAGATACGCAGTATTTT
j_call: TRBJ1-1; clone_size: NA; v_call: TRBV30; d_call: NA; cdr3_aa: CAWRKKLDTEAFF; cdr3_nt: TGTGCCTGGAGAAAAAAGCTCGACACTGAAGCTTTCTTT
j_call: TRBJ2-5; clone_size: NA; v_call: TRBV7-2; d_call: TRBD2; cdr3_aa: CASSILAGGRETQYF; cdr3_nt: TGTGCCAGCAGCATCTTAGCGGGAGGGCGGGAGACCCAGTACTTC
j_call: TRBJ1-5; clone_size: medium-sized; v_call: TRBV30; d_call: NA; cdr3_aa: CAWSREEGINQPQHF; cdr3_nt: TGTGCCTGGAGTAGGGAAGAGGGGATCAATCAGCCCCAGCATTTT
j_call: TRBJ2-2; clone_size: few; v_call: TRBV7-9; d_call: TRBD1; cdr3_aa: CASSPLQTGGSTGELFF; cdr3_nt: TGTGCCAGCAGCCCCCTCCAGACAGGGGGATCCACCGGGGAGCTGTTTTTT
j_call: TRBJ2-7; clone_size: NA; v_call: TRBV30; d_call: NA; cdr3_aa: CAWSVQGWGEQYF; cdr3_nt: TGTGCCTGGAGTGTCCAGGGTTGGGGGGAGCAGTACTTC
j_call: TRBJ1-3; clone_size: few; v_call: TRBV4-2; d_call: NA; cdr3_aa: CASSQEVAGRGRVSSGNTIYF; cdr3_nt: TGTGCCAGCAGCCAAGAAGTTGCGGGCAGGGGCCGCGTCTCCTCTGGAAACACCATATATTTT
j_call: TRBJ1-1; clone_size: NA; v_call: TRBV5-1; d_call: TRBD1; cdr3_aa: CASSLEGAYTEAFF; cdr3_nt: TGCGCCAGCAGCTTGGAGGGGGCTTACACTGAAGCTTTCTTT
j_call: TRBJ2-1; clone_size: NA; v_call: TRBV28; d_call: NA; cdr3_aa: CASNTGPPYNEQFF; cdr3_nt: TGTGCCAGCAATACAGGGCCCCCTTACAATGAGCAGTTCTTC
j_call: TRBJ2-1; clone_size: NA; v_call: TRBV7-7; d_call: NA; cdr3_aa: CASSLAVASYNEQFF; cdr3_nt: TGTGCCAGCAGCTTAGCGGTGGCTAGCTACAATGAGCAGTTCTTC
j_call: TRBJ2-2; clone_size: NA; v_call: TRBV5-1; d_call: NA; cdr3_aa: CASRPGGGTGELFF; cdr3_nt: TGCGCCAGCAGACCCGGTGGTGGGACCGGGGAGCTGTTTTTT
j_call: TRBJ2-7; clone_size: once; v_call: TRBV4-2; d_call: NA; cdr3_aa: CASSHWAGGRDEQYF; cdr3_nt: TGTGCCAGCAGCCACTGGGCTGGGGGGCGGGACGAGCAGTACTTC
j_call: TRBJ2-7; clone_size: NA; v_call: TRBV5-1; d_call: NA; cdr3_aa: CASRRDFPAYEQYF; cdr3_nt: TGCGCCAGCAGGCGGGACTTCCCGGCCTACGAGCAGTACTTC
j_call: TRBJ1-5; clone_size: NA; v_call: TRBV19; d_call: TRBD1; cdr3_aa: CASSVTGGEQPQHF; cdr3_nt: TGTGCCAGTAGTGTGACAGGGGGCGAACAGCCCCAGCATTTT
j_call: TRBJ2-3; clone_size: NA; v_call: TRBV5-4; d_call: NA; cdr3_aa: CASSLQGAEGAQYF; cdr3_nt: TGTGCCAGCAGCTTGCAGGGTGCGGAGGGGGCGCAGTATTTT
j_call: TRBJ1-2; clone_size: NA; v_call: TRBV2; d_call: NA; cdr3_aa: CASSPSHRGNYGYTF; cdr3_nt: TGTGCCAGCAGTCCAAGCCACCGAGGGAACTATGGCTACACCTTC
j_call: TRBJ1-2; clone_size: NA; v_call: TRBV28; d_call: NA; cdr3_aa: CASSTRTSYGYTF; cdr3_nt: TGTGCCAGCAGTACCCGGACCAGCTATGGCTACACCTTC
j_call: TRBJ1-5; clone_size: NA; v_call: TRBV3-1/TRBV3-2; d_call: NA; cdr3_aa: CASSQEHRVLGQPQHF; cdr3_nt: TGTGCCAGCAGCCAAGAGCACAGGGTGCTTGGTCAGCCCCAGCATTTT
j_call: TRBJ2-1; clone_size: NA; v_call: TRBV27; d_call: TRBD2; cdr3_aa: CASRQPGTSGVGGYNEQFF; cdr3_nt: TGTGCCAGCAGGCAGCCCGGGACTAGCGGTGTGGGGGGATACAATGAGCAGTTCTTC
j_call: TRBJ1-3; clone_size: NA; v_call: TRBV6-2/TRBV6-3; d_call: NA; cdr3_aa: CASSYSATLQGNTIYF; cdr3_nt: TGTGCCAGCAGTTACTCGGCTACTCTACAGGGAAACACCATATATTTT
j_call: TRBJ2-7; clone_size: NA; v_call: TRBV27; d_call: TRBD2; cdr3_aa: CASSLRTSGNEQYF; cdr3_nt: TGTGCCAGCAGTTTAAGGACTAGCGGGAACGAGCAGTACTTC
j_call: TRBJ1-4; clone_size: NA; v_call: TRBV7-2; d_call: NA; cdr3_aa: CASRRDEKLFF; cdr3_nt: TGTGCCAGCCGGAGAGATGAAAAACTGTTTTTT
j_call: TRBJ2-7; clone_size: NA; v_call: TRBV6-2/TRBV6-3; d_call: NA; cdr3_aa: CASSYSGGPSEQYF; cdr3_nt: TGTGCCAGCAGTTACTCGGGGGGTCCTTCCGAGCAGTACTTC
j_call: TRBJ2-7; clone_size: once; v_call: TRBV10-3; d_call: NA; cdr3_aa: CAISESEGLGRGGEQYF; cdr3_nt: TGTGCCATCAGTGAGTCGGAGGGTCTAGGCAGGGGAGGCGAGCAGTACTTC
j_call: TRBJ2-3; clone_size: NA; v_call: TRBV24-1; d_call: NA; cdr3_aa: CATSDSSTDTQYF; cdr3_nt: TGTGCCACCAGTGACTCTAGCACAGATACGCAGTATTTT
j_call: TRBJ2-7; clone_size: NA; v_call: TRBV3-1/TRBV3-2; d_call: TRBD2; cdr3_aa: CASSRAGGLSYEQYF; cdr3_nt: TGTGCCAGCAGCCGAGCGGGGGGGCTCTCCTACGAGCAGTACTTC
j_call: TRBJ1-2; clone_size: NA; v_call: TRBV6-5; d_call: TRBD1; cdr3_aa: CASRQGQGTYGYTF; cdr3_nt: TGTGCCAGCAGGCAGGGACAGGGGACCTATGGCTACACCTTC
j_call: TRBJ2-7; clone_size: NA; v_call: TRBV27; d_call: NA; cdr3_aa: CASSLTGAYEQYF; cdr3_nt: TGTGCCAGCAGCCTTACAGGAGCCTACGAGCAGTACTTC
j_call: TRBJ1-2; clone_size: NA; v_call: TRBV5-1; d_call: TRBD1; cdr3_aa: CASSPDRLNYGYTF; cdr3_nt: TGCGCCAGCAGCCCGGACAGGTTGAACTATGGCTACACCTTC
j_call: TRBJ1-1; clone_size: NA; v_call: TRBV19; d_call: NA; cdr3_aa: CATKNPLHWQKNTEAFF; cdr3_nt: TGTGCCACTAAAAACCCACTTCATTGGCAGAAGAACACTGAAGCTTTCTTT
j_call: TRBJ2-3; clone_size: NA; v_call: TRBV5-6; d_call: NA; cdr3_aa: CASSLALITDTQYF; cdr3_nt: TGTGCCAGCAGCTTGGCTCTTATCACAGATACGCAGTATTTT
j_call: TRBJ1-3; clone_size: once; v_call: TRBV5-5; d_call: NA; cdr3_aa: CASSLRAAGNTIYF; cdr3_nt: TGTGCCAGCAGCTTGAGGGCAGCGGGAAACACCATATATTTT
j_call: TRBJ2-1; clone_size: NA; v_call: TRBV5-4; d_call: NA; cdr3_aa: CASSPDPANEQFF; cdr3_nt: TGTGCCAGCAGCCCGGACCCCGCCAATGAGCAGTTCTTC
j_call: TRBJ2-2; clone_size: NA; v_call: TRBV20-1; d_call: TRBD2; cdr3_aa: CSASSSGTSRTGELFF; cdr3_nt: TGCAGTGCTAGTTCGTCCGGGACTAGTCGGACCGGGGAGCTGTTTTTT
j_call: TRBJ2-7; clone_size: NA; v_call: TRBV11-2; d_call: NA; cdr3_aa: CASSLVQGDEQYF; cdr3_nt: TGTGCCAGCAGCTTGGTACAGGGAGACGAGCAGTACTTC
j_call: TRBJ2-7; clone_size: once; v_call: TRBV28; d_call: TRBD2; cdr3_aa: CASSLGTSGRKYEQYF; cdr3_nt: TGTGCCAGCAGTTTAGGGACTAGCGGGAGAAAGTACGAGCAGTACTTC